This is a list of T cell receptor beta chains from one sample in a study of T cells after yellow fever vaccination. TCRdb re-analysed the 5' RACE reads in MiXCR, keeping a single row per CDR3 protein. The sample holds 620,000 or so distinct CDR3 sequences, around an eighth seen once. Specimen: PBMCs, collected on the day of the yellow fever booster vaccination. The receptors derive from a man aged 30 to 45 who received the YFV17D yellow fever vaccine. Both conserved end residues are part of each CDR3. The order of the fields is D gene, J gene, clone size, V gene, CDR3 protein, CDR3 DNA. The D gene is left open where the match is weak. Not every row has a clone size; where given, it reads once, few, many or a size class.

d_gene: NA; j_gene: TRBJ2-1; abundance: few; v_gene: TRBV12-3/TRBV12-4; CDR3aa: CASRYRDGGYNEQFF; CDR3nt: TGTGCCAGCAGATACCGGGACGGAGGGTACAATGAGCAGTTCTTC
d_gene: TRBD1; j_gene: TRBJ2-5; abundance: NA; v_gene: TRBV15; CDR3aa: CATSSELQGWETQYF; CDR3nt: TGTGCCACCAGCAGCGAATTACAGGGGTGGGAGACCCAGTACTTC
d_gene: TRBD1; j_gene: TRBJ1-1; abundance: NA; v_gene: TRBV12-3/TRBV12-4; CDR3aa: CASTQSRQGENTEAFF; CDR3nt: TGTGCCAGCACCCAGTCCCGACAGGGAGAGAACACTGAAGCTTTCTTT
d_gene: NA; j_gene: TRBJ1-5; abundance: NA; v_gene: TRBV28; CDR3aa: CASSMDRLRPQHF; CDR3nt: TGTGCCAGCAGTATGGACCGGTTACGGCCCCAGCATTTT
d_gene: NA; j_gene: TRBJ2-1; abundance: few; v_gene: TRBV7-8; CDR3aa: CASSVSTSSYNEQFF; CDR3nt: TGTGCCAGCAGCGTATCTACCAGCTCCTACAATGAGCAGTTCTTC
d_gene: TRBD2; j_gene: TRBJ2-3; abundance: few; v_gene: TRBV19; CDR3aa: CASTASGMTDTQYF; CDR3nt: TGTGCCAGTACCGCTAGCGGGATGACAGATACGCAGTATTTT
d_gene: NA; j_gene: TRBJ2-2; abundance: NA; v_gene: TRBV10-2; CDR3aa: CASPGDTGELFF; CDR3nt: TGCGCCAGCCCGGGGGACACCGGGGAGCTGTTTTTT
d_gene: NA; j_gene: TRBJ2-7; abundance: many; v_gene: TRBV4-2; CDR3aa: CASSQDWGQHGEQYF; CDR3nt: TGTGCCAGCAGCCAAGATTGGGGCCAACACGGCGAGCAGTACTTC
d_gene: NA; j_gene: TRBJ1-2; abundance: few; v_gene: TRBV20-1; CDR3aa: CSARGSYDRTYGYTF; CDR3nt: TGCAGTGCTAGAGGATCTTACGACAGGACCTATGGCTACACCTTC
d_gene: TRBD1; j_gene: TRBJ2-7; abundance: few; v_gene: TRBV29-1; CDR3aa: CSVETPDRVNEQYF; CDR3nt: TGCAGCGTAGAGACACCTGACAGGGTAAACGAGCAGTACTTC
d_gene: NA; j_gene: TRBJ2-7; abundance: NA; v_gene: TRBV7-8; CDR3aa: CASSFSSGRETYEQYF; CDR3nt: TGTGCCAGCAGCTTTTCAAGCGGACGGGAGACCTACGAGCAGTACTTC
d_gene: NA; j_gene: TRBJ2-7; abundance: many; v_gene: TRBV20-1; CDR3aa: CSARDTDYEQYF; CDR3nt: TGCAGTGCTAGAGATACGGACTACGAGCAGTACTTC
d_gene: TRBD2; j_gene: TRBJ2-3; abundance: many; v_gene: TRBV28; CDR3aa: CASSLSGRYTQYF; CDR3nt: TGTGCCAGCAGTTTAAGCGGGAGGTATACGCAGTATTTT
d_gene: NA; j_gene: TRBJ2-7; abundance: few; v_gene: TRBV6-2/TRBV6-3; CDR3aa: CASSSFPGHSSYEQYF; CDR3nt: TGTGCCAGCAGTTCCTTTCCGGGACATTCGTCCTACGAGCAGTACTTC
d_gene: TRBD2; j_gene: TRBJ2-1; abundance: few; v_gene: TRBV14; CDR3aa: CASSQDFGLAGHNEQFF; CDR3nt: TGTGCCAGCAGCCAAGATTTCGGACTAGCGGGTCACAATGAGCAGTTCTTC
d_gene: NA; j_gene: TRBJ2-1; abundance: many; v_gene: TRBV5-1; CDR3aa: CASSLAPSSYNEQFF; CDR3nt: TGTGCCAGCAGCTTGGCCCCTAGCTCCTACAATGAGCAGTTCTTC
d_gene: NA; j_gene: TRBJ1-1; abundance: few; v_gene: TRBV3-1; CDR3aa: CASSQGATEAFF; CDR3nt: TGTGCCAGCAGCCAAGGCGCGACTGAAGCTTTCTTT
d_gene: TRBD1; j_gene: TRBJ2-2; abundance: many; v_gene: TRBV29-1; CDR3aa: CSVRLTGNVGELFF; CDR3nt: TGCAGCGTTCGATTGACAGGGAATGTCGGGGAGCTGTTTTTT
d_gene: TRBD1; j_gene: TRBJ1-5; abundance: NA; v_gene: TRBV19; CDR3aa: CASSIRTGKQPQHF; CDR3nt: TGTGCCAGTAGTATTAGGACAGGCAAACAGCCCCAGCATTTT
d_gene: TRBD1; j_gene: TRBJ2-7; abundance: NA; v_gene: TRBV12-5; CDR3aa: CASAPSAGGTHHEQYF; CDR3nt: TGTGCTAGTGCACCCTCGGCAGGGGGTACCCACCACGAGCAGTACTTC
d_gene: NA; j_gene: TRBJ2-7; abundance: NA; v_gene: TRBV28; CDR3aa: CASTMGRLPPLEQYF; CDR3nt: TGTGCCAGCACCATGGGACGACTTCCGCCTCTCGAGCAGTACTTC
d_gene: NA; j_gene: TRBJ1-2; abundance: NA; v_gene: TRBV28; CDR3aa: CASRKGMYSGYTF; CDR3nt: TGTGCCAGCAGAAAGGGGATGTACAGTGGCTACACCTTC
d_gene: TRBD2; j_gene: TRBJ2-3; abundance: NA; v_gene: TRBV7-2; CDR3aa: CASSLNRLAGEEDF; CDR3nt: TGTGCCAGCAGCTTAAATCGGTTAGCGGGAGAAGAAGATTTT
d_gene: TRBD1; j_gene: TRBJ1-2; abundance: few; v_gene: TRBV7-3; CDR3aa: CASSLTATGEAYGYTF; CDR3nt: TGTGCCAGCAGCTTAACAGCGACAGGGGAGGCCTATGGCTACACCTTC
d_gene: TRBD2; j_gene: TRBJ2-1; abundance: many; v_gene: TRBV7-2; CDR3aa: CASSLVAGANNEQFF; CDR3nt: TGTGCCAGCAGCTTAGTTGCGGGAGCCAACAATGAGCAGTTCTTC
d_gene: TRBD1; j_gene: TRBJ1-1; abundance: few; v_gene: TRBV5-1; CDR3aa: CASSPPGRQGRSFF; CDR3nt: TGCGCCAGCAGCCCCCCTGGGCGACAGGGGAGGTCTTTCTTT
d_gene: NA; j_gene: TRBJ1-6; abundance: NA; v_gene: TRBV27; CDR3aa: CASSLLSDPSPLHF; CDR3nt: TGTGCCAGCAGTTTATTGTCAGATCCCTCACCCCTCCACTTT
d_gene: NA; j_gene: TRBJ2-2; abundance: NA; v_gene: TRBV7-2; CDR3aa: CASSLAGAGNTGELFF; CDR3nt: TGTGCCAGCAGCTTAGCAGGAGCGGGGAACACCGGGGAGCTGTTTTTT
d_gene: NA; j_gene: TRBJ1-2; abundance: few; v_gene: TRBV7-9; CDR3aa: CASSPGAGSNYGYTF; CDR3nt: TGTGCCAGCAGTCCGGGCGCGGGTTCTAACTATGGCTACACCTTC
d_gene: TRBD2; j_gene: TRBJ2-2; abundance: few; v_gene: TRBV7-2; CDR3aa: CASSRGPGGVNTGELFF; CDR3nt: TGTGCCAGCAGCCGAGGGCCGGGAGGAGTGAACACCGGGGAGCTGTTTTTT
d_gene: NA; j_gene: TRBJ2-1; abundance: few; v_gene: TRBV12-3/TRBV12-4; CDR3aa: CASNQGGGYNEQFF; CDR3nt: TGTGCCTCCAACCAGGGGGGGGGCTACAATGAGCAGTTCTTC
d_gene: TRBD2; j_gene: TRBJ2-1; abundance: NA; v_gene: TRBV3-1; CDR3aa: CASSQAGTSGSNEQFF; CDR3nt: TGTGCCAGCAGCCAAGCTGGTACTAGCGGGAGTAATGAGCAGTTCTTC
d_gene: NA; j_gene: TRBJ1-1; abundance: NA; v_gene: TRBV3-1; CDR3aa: CASSQVWGDTEAFF; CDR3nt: TGTGCCAGCAGCCAAGTTTGGGGGGACACTGAAGCTTTCTTT
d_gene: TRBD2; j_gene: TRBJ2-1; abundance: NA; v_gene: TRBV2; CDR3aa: CASSEGGRRNEQFF; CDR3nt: TGTGCCAGCAGTGAAGGCGGGAGAAGGAATGAGCAGTTCTTC
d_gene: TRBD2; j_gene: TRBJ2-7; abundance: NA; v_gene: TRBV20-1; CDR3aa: CSARPPGLVSEQYF; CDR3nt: TGCAGTGCTAGACCACCGGGACTAGTAAGCGAGCAGTACTTC
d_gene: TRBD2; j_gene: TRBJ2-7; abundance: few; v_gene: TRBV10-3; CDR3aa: CAISSGLEREQYF; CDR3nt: TGTGCCATCAGCTCCGGACTAGAAAGGGAGCAGTACTTC
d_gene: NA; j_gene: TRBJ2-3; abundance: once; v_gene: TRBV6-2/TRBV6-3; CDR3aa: CASSYGGRPTDTQYF; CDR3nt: TGTGCCAGCAGTTATGGAGGGAGACCCACAGATACGCAGTATTTT
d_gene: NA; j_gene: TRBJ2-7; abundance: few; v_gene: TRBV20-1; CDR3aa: CSARVLGGTAYEQYF; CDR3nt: TGCAGTGCTAGAGTATTAGGTGGAACAGCCTACGAGCAGTACTTC
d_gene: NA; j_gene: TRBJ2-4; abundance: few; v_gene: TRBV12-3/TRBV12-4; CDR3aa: CATVRAYPKNIQYF; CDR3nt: TGTGCCACTGTAAGGGCATATCCCAAAAACATTCAGTACTTC
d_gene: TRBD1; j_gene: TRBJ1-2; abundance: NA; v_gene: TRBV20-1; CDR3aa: CSARRGPSYGYTF; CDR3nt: TGCAGTGCTAGAAGGGGGCCGAGTTATGGCTACACCTTC
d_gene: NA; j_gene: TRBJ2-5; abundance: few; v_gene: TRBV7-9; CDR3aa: CASSSPTIQVVETQYF; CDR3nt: TGTGCCAGCAGCTCCCCTACCATACAGGTTGTTGAGACCCAGTACTTC
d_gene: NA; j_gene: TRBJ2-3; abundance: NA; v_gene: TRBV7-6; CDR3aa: CASSLQQGADTQYF; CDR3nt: TGTGCCAGCAGCTTACAACAGGGTGCAGATACGCAGTATTTT
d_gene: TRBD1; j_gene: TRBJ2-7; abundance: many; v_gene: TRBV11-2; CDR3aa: CASSSIGTGMEEQYF; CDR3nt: TGTGCCAGCAGCTCTATCGGGACAGGGATGGAGGAGCAGTACTTC